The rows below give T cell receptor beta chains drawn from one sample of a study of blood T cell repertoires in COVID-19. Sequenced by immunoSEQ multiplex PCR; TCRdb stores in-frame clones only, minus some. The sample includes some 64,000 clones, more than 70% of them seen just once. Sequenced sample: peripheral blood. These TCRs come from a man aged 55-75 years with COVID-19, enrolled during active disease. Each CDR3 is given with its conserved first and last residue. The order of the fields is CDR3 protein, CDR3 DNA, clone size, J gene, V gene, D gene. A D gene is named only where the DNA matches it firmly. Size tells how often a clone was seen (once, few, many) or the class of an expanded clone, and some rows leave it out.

CDR3 protein: CASSPPRGDGGEETQYF
CDR3 DNA: TGTGCCAGCTCACCACCGCGGGGGGATGGCGGCGAGGAGACCCAGTACTTC
clone size: NA
J gene: TRBJ2-5
V gene: TRBV18
D gene: TRBD2

CDR3 protein: CASSLRQTGNTIYF
CDR3 DNA: TGTGCCAGCAGCCTTAGACAGACTGGAAACACCATATATTTT
clone size: NA
J gene: TRBJ1-3
V gene: TRBV6-5
D gene: NA

CDR3 protein: CASSFEGAGVSPLHF
CDR3 DNA: TGTGCCAGCAGTTTCGAGGGGGCTGGTGTTTCACCCCTCCACTTT
clone size: NA
J gene: TRBJ1-6
V gene: TRBV28
D gene: TRBD1

CDR3 protein: CSVDGRGSLHEQYF
CDR3 DNA: TGCAGCGTCGACGGGAGGGGGAGTTTGCACGAGCAGTACTTC
clone size: NA
J gene: TRBJ2-7
V gene: TRBV29-1
D gene: TRBD2

CDR3 protein: CASSAGLGGYTF
CDR3 DNA: TGTGCCAGCAGTGCGGGGTTGGGTGGCTACACCTTC
clone size: NA
J gene: TRBJ1-2
V gene: TRBV28
D gene: NA

CDR3 protein: CASSIPRYGYTF
CDR3 DNA: TGTGCCAGTAGTATACCCCGCTATGGCTACACCTTC
clone size: NA
J gene: TRBJ1-2
V gene: TRBV19
D gene: NA

CDR3 protein: CASSPMTGFVSYEQYF
CDR3 DNA: TGTGCCAGCAGCCCTATGACAGGGTTTGTCTCCTACGAGCAGTACTTC
clone size: NA
J gene: TRBJ2-7
V gene: TRBV6-2/TRBV6-3
D gene: TRBD1

CDR3 protein: CAIRGLAGGPGYEQFF
CDR3 DNA: TGTGCCATCAGAGGACTAGCGGGAGGGCCGGGCTATGAGCAGTTCTTC
clone size: NA
J gene: TRBJ2-1
V gene: TRBV10-3
D gene: TRBD2

CDR3 protein: CASSWTGTSGVSSYNEQFF
CDR3 DNA: TGCGCCAGCAGCTGGACTGGGACTAGCGGTGTTAGCTCCTACAATGAGCAGTTCTTC
clone size: NA
J gene: TRBJ2-1
V gene: TRBV5-1
D gene: TRBD2

CDR3 protein: CATSLGPGTTYGYTF
CDR3 DNA: TGTGCCACCAGTTTGGGGCCCGGGACAACCTATGGCTACACCTTC
clone size: NA
J gene: TRBJ1-2
V gene: TRBV24-1
D gene: NA

CDR3 protein: CASSYSGLQLNYGYTF
CDR3 DNA: TGTGCCAGCAGTTACAGTGGTTTGCAACTTAACTATGGCTACACCTTC
clone size: NA
J gene: TRBJ1-2
V gene: TRBV6-5
D gene: NA

CDR3 protein: CASSFRVGGGEKLFF
CDR3 DNA: TGTGCCAGCAGCTTTCGAGTGGGGGGTGGAGAAAAACTGTTTTTT
clone size: once
J gene: TRBJ1-4
V gene: TRBV11-2
D gene: NA

CDR3 protein: CASLQTGGGYTF
CDR3 DNA: TGTGCCAGCCTGCAGACAGGCGGCGGCTACACCTTC
clone size: NA
J gene: TRBJ1-2
V gene: TRBV12-3/TRBV12-4
D gene: NA

CDR3 protein: CASSGELNPYEQYF
CDR3 DNA: TGTGCCAGCAGTGGAGAGCTGAACCCCTACGAGCAGTACTTC
clone size: few
J gene: TRBJ2-7
V gene: TRBV27
D gene: NA